This passage covers 30 T cell receptor beta chains from one sample sequenced in a study of beta chain features in type 1 diabetes. The authors reverse transcribed all of the isolated RNA, so sequencing captured expressed TCRB transcripts. Sequenced by immunoSEQ multiplex PCR; TCRdb stores in-frame clones only, minus some. The table has roughly 230,000 clones, 9.6% seen once. The sequenced sample was naive CD4+ T cells from blood. These receptor sequences come from a woman under 30 in good health.

This clone was recorded a few times. The chain joins TRBV5-1 to TRBJ2-2, with a tentative D call TRBD2 (5 bases). Trimming removed 4 bases from V and 6 bases from J, with 13 bases in between. Germline CDR1 reads SGHRS; CDR2 reads YFSETQ. CDR3 size: 14 residues. The CDR3 sequence: CASSTTLDPGELFF. In nucleotides, the CDR3 is TGCGCCAGCAGCACGACACTAGACCCCGGGGAGCTGTTTTTT.

This chain connects TRBV5-6 to TRBJ1-2; D ambiguous. Germline-derived CDR1 and CDR2 are SGHDT and YYEEEE. This CDR3 region has 12 residues. The V and J ends lost 4 bases and 6 bases respectively, with 10 bases between them. CDR3 sequence reads: CASSHRLDGYTF. CDR3 nucleotides: TGTGCCAGCAGCCATCGACTAGATGGCTACACCTTC.

This clone turned up a few times. The gene calls are TRBV19 and TRBJ2-1; 12 nucleotides align to TRBD2. The V segment lost 3 bases and the J segment 10 bases; nucleotides outside the gene matches: 10. Germline V gives CDR1 LNHDA, CDR2 SQIVND (reference sequence). The CDR3 totals 16 residues. CDR3 amino acids: CASSMGPSGGAWEQFF. The DNA for the CDR3 is TGTGCCAGTAGTATGGGTCCTAGCGGGGGGGCTTGGGAGCAGTTCTTC.

This clone appeared a few times. The CDR3 sequence: CSATRADTQYF. DNA of the CDR3: TGCAGTGCTACCAGGGCAGATACGCAGTATTTT. This rearrangement joins TRBV20-1 to TRBJ2-3; D possibly corresponds to TRBD1 (5 bases). The germline V gene encodes CDR1 DFQATT and CDR2 SNEGSKA (reference sequence). The CDR3 is 11 amino acids. V lost 4 bases and J lost 4, with 6 bases in between.

The chain carries TRBV9 and TRBJ2-7, with D unclear. Germline CDR1 SGDLS, CDR2 YYNGEE. This CDR3 spans 14 amino acids. The V end was cut by 4 bases, the J end by 0 bases, with 11 bases between. CDR3: CASSRAISSYEQYF. The CDR3 coding sequence is TGTGCCAGCAGCCGAGCGATCAGCTCCTACGAGCAGTACTTC. The entire variable domain, with the rest obtained from reference TRBV9 and TRBJ2-7, is as follows: DSGVTQTPKHLITATGQRVTLRCSPRSGDLSVYWYQQSLDQGLQFLIQYYNGEERAKGNILERFSAQQFPDLHSELNLSSLELGDSALYFCASSRAISSYEQYFGPGTRLTVT.

The sample holds a few counts of this clone. Other DNA sequences from this sample encode an identical CDR3 as well. The gene calls are TRBV9 and TRBJ1-6; 11 bases line up with TRBD1. The CDR3 spans 15 residues. Germline-derived CDR1 and CDR2 are SGDLS and YYNGEE. The junction had 2 bases not matched to a gene; V was cut back by 2 bases and J by 7 bases. As DNA, the CDR3 is TGTGCCAGCAGCGTCGGGACAGGGGGAAATTCACCCCTCCACTTT. This translates into CASSVGTGGNSPLHF.

This clone was picked up many times. V usage is TRBV30 and J usage is TRBJ2-1; D is undetermined. Trimming took off 2 bases at V and 9 bases at J, with 17 bases between the two ends. The CDR3 sequence is 14 residues long. The V gene's germline CDR1 is GTSNPN and CDR2 SVGIG (reference sequence). CDR3 sequence reads: CAWSWPFGWSEQFF. In nucleotides, the CDR3 is TGTGCCTGGAGTTGGCCCTTCGGTTGGAGTGAGCAGTTCTTC.

In its sample, this clone was seen many times. The chain couples TRBV7-9 to TRBJ2-7; weak D call: TRBD2 (6 bases). Germline loops: CDR1 SEHNR, CDR2 FQNEAQ (reference sequence). V shed 4 bases and J shed 1 base, with 8 bases lying between them. The CDR3 has 13 residues. CDR3 in DNA: TGTGCCAGCAGCTCCCGGGGGTCCTACGAGCAGTACTTC. The encoded protein is CASSSRGSYEQYF.

This clone was observed at least ten times. The gene calls are TRBV19 and TRBJ2-3, with D tentatively TRBD1 (5 bases). The CDR3 covers 13 residues. The V gene's germline CDR1 is LNHDA and CDR2 SQIVND (reference sequence). The V gene lost 0 bases and the J gene lost 7 bases, with 8 bases spanning the gap. The CDR3 nucleotides read TGTGCCAGTAGTATAGACAGGGAAAATACGCAGTATTTT. Residues: CASSIDRENTQYF. Using reference TRBV19 and TRBJ2-3 for the parts outside the CDR3, the full variable domain is DGGITQSPKYLFRKEGQNVTLSCEQNLNHDAMYWYRQDPGQGLRLIYYSQIVNDFQKGDIAEGYSVSREKKESFPLTVTSAQKNPTAFYLCASSIDRENTQYFGPGTRLTVL.

A few counts support this clone. The rearrangement uses TRBV27 and TRBJ2-7, with a tentative D call TRBD1 (6 bases). Trimming took off 6 bases at V and 6 bases at J, with 18 bases between the two ends. The CDR3 is 14 residues long. Looked up from germline, CDR1 is MNHEY and CDR2 is SMNVEV (reference sequence). The CDR3 reads CASSFRGIGVEQYF. The CDR3 DNA reads TGTGCCAGCAGCTTTAGGGGGATCGGGGTCGAGCAGTACTTC.

The chain joins TRBV27 to TRBJ2-2, with 11 positions matching TRBD1. Germline CDR1 is MNHEY and CDR2 is SMNVEV (reference sequence). The CDR3 is 15 amino acids. V was clipped by 6 bases and J by 4 bases; unmatched bases: 4. The CDR3 DNA sequence: TGTGCCAGCAGGCGGACAGGGGGCGGCACCGGGGAGCTGTTTTTT. Protein sequence: CASRRTGGGTGELFF.

This sequence joins TRBV9 and TRBJ2-1, with 9 bases fitting TRBD2. Trimming removed 1 base from V and 5 bases from J; junction bases left unmatched: 1. Germline V CDR1 and CDR2: SGDLS, YYNGEE. CDR3 length equals 14 residues. DNA of the CDR3: TGTGCCAGCAGCGTACTAGCGGGGAACAATGAGCAGTTCTTC. Translating it yields CASSVLAGNNEQFF.

This clone was seen a handful of times. The chain carries TRBV9 and TRBJ2-1; D perhaps matches TRBD2 (6 bases). The germline CDR1 and CDR2 sequences are SGDLS and YYNGEE. Trimming cost V 0 bases and J 1 base, with 17 bases left between them. The length of the CDR3 is 18 residues. The CDR3 DNA follows: TGTGCCAGCAGCGTAGTGCTCCCGGGAGCAAGGTCCTACAATGAGCAGTTCTTC. It is translated as CASSVVLPGARSYNEQFF.

Only a few counts were recorded for this clone. This chain connects TRBV18 to TRBJ2-5, with TRBD1 as a possible D gene (5 bases). Germline V gene data show CDR1 as KGHSH and CDR2 as LQKENI. The germline V and J ends were trimmed by 1 base and 5 bases, with 11 bases remaining between them. The CDR3 is 14 amino acids. The CDR3 sequence is CASSPQGNGETQYF. CDR3 nucleotide sequence: TGTGCCAGCTCACCACAGGGGAACGGGGAGACCCAGTACTTC.

Comments on this clone: Other DNA variants within this sample encode the same CDR3. The J gene is TRBJ2-3, the V gene TRBV5-1; the match to TRBD1 covers 9 bases. CDR1 and CDR2 (germline): SGHRS, YFSETQ. V shed 1 base and J 4 bases; nucleotides not matched to a gene: 1. This CDR3 has 14 amino acids. CDR3 in amino acids: CASSLTGGSDTQYF. CDR3 coding DNA: TGCGCCAGCAGCTTGACAGGGGGCTCAGATACGCAGTATTTT.

V usage is TRBV7-6 and J usage is TRBJ2-1; 8 nucleotides align to TRBD2. Germline-derived CDR1 and CDR2 are SGHVS and FNYEAQ. The CDR3 has 13 amino acids. The trim removed 8 bases at V and 7 bases at J, leaving 7 bases unmatched. The CDR3 sequence: CASGLRGANEQFF. The CDR3 DNA reads as TGTGCCAGCGGATTGCGGGGGGCGAATGAGCAGTTCTTC.

The genes are TRBV7-2 and TRBJ1-2; tentatively, D is TRBD1 (5 bases). The CDR3 has 16 amino acids. The V and J ends lost 1 base and 8 bases respectively, with 20 bases between them. CDR1 and CDR2 from the germline V gene are SGHTA and FQGNSA. For the CDR3, the DNA is TGTGCCAGCAGCTTAGTCGCGGTGGGGGACTTGGGGGGCTACACCTTC. It encodes CASSLVAVGDLGGYTF.

This sequence joins TRBV28 and TRBJ2-5; 8 bases line up with TRBD2. V gave up 3 bases and J gave up 5 bases; unmatched junction bases: 14. Germline-derived CDR1 and CDR2 are MDHEN and SYDVKM. This CDR3 has 17 amino acids. CDR3 coding DNA: TGTGCCAGCAGTTTTGGGTCGGGAGGGCCTATCTCGGAGACCCAGTACTTC. As protein: CASSFGSGGPISETQYF.

The chain carries TRBV2 and TRBJ1-6, with D perhaps TRBD1 (5 bases). The germline V and J ends were trimmed by 3 bases and 4 bases, with 10 bases remaining between them. The CDR3 runs 15 residues. Germline assignment: CDR1 SNHLY and CDR2 FYNNEI. Here the CDR3 reads CASSETVSYNSPLHF. CDR3 DNA sequence: TGTGCCAGCAGTGAGACAGTTTCATATAATTCACCCCTCCACTTT.

This clone was observed at least ten times. The chain couples TRBV30 to TRBJ1-1; D possibly corresponds to TRBD1 (5 bases). The CDR3 has 12 amino acids. Germline-derived CDR1 and CDR2 are GTSNPN and SVGIG (reference sequence). The V end lost 3 bases, the J end lost 7 bases, and 12 bases lay between the germline ends. The CDR3 DNA sequence: TGTGCCTGGAGAGAGGAAGGGGTTGAAGCTTTCTTT. It is translated as CAWREEGVEAFF.

The rearrangement links TRBV2 to TRBJ1-1; maybe TRBD1 (5 bases). The CDR3 is made up of 18 amino acids. Per germline, CDR1 SNHLY and CDR2 FYNNEI. V gave up 6 bases and J gave up 3 bases, with 26 bases separating them. The CDR3 protein is CASSAYTLGRGDDTEAFF. The CDR3 DNA is TGTGCCAGCAGCGCGTATACCCTGGGGAGGGGAGATGACACTGAAGCTTTCTTT.

This chain connects TRBV30 to TRBJ1-2; possible D gene TRBD1, 6 bases. The germline V and J ends were trimmed by 5 bases and 3 bases, with 19 bases remaining between them. CDR1 and CDR2 (germline): GTSNPN, SVGIG (reference sequence). The CDR3 is made up of 15 amino acids. CDR3 bases: TGTGCCTGGGGGACAAGGAGGATAGGGGACTATGGCTACACCTTC. Its translation is CAWGTRRIGDYGYTF.

This clone was picked up a small number of times. The V call is TRBV28, the J call TRBJ1-5, with 11 bases identical to TRBD1. Germline trimming cut 5 bases from V and 8 bases from J; bases unmatched to any gene: 8. Germline CDR1 MDHEN, CDR2 SYDVKM. CDR3 length: 15 residues. The CDR3 DNA sequence: TGTGCCAGCAGTAGTATGGGACAGGGGGTGAAGCCCCAGCATTTT. As protein: CASSSMGQGVKPQHF.

The gene calls are TRBV29-1 and TRBJ2-7, with D unclear. The CDR3 is 9 residues long. V was trimmed by 7 bases and J by 7 bases, leaving 8 bases between them. Germline values: CDR1 SQVTM, CDR2 ANQGSEA. CDR3 loop: CSALREQYF. The CDR3 coding sequence is TGCAGCGCCCTACGAGAGCAGTACTTC.

This clone was recorded many times. The chain couples TRBV7-9 to TRBJ2-7; D is unresolved. V was pared by 2 bases and J by 3 bases, with 8 bases between. CDR1 SEHNR and CDR2 FQNEAQ come from the germline V gene (reference sequence). The CDR3 length is 13 residues. DNA of the CDR3: TGTGCCAGCAGCTTACGGTCGGGCTACGAGCAGTACTTC. Protein sequence: CASSLRSGYEQYF.

This clone has more than one count but fewer than ten. J is TRBJ1-5 and V is TRBV7-2, with D hard to call. The germline V gene encodes CDR1 SGHTA and CDR2 FQGNSA. Trimming removed 5 bases at V and 5 bases at J, with 13 bases between. This CDR3 comprises 14 residues. The CDR3 DNA is TGTGCCAGCAGCCCCGGGTCCCTGGATCAGCCCCAGCATTTT. It encodes CASSPGSLDQPQHF. The variable domain in full, with the rest retrieved from reference TRBV7-2 and TRBJ1-5, is GAGVSQSPSNKVTEKGKDVELRCDPISGHTALYWYRQSLGQGLEFLIYFQGNSAPDKSGLPSDRFSAERTGGSVSTLTIQRTQQEDSAVYLCASSPGSLDQPQHFGDGTRLSIL.

This clone showed up just a few times. The chain has TRBV5-1 and TRBJ2-1, with TRBD2 matching 11 bases. CDR1 and CDR2 from the germline V gene are SGHRS and YFSETQ. This CDR3 spans 17 amino acids. V trimming: 4 bases; J trimming: 1 base; junction bases outside the gene matches: 7. Here the CDR3 reads CASSEGTSGRSYNEQFF. CDR3 sequence (DNA): TGCGCCAGCAGCGAGGGGACTAGCGGCCGATCCTACAATGAGCAGTTCTTC.

This clone was seen a handful of times. The CDR3 nucleotides are TGTGCCAGCAGCGTATCGGGGGGTACCTACGAGCAGTACTTC. Protein: CASSVSGGTYEQYF. The V call is TRBV9, the J call TRBJ2-7; 7 nucleotides agree with TRBD2. The CDR3 covers 14 residues. After removal of 1 base from V and 2 bases from J, the junction contained 3 bases not matched to a gene. Germline V gene lookup returns CDR1 SGDLS and CDR2 YYNGEE.

This clone was seen a handful of times. The chain employs TRBV5-1 and TRBJ2-2, with no clear D. Germline V lookup: CDR1 SGHRS, CDR2 YFSETQ. Trimming left V 4 bases short and J 3 bases short, with 7 bases between. There are 13 residues in the CDR3. The CDR3 loop is CASSATDTGELFF. The DNA of the CDR3 is TGCGCCAGCAGCGCAACGGACACCGGGGAGCTGTTTTTT.

This clone appeared a few times. J is TRBJ2-3 and V is TRBV4-2; D gene unclear. Trimming took 4 bases from V and 4 from J, leaving 6 bases between them. The CDR3 contains 12 residues. From germline, CDR1 is LGHNA and CDR2 YNFKEQ. The CDR3 DNA follows: TGTGCCAGCAGCCCCCCCGCAGATACGCAGTATTTT. It specifies CASSPPADTQYF.